The clone carrying this T cell receptor beta chain occurred many times. These data belong to a study of early T cells in non-severe SARS-CoV-2 infection. TCRdb reprocessed the 5' RACE reads with MiXCR, giving one entry per CDR3 protein. The table has some 80,000 distinct CDR3 sequences, approximately 13% seen once. V was pared by 3 bases and J by 0 bases, with 12 bases between. This CDR3 is 15 amino acids long. Germline CDR1 is DFQATT and CDR2 is SNEGSKA (reference sequence). The sequence came from an adult who was a healthcare worker with PCR-confirmed SARS-CoV-2 infection or an uninfected control (not recorded which). Sequenced input: whole blood. This rearrangement joins TRBV20-1 to TRBJ2-1; D tentatively reads TRBD1 or TRBD2 (6 bases each). The CDR3 here is CSARGGSSSYNEQFF. The CDR3 DNA reads TGCAGTGCTAGGGGGGGCTCAAGCTCCTACAATGAGCAGTTCTTC.